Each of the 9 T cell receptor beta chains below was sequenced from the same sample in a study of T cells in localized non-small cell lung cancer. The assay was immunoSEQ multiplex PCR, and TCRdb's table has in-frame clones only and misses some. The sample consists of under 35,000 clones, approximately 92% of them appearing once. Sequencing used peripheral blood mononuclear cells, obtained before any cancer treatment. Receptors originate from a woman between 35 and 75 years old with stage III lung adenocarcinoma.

The CDR3 DNA reads TGTGCCAGCAGCGCCACATACAATGAGCAGTTCTTC. This codes for CASSATYNEQFF. The V gene is TRBV9, the J gene TRBJ2-1; D unresolved. Germline lookup yields CDR1 SGDLS and CDR2 YYNGEE. The CDR3 has 12 residues. The V end was cut by 3 bases, the J end by 4 bases, with 5 bases between.

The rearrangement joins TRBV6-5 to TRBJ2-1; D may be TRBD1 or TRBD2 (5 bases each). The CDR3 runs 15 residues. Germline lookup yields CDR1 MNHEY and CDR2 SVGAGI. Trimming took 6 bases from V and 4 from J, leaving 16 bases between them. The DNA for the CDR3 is TGTGCCAGCAGCCTCCGGGGCGGAACATACAATGAGCAGTTCTTC. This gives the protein CASSLRGGTYNEQFF.

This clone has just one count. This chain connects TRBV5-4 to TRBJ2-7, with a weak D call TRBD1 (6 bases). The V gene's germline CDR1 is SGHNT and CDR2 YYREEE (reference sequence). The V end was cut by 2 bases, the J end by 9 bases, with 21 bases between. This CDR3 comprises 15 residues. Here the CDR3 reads CASSFDLTQGTGQYF. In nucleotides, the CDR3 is TGTGCCAGCAGCTTCGACCTTACACAGGGTACGGGGCAGTACTTC.

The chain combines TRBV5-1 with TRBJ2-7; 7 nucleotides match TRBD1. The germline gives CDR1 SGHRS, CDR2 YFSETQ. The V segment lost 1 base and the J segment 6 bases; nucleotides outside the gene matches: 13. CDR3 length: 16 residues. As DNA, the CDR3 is TGCGCCAGCAGCTTGTTACTTCGACAGGGTTTGCCCGAGCAGTACTTC. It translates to CASSLLLRQGLPEQYF. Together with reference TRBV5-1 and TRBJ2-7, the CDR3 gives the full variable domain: KAGVTQTPRYLIKTRGQQVTLSCSPISGHRSVSWYQQTPGQGLQFLFEYFSETQRNKGNFPGRFSGRQFSNSRSEMNVSTLELGDSALYLCASSLLLRQGLPEQYFGPGTRLTVT.

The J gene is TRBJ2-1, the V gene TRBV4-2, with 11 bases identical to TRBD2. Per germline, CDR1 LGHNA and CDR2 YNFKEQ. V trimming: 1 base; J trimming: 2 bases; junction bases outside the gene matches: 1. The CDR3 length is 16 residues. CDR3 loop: CASSQVSGRAYNEQFF. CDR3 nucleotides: TGTGCCAGCAGCCAAGTTAGCGGGAGGGCCTACAATGAGCAGTTCTTC.

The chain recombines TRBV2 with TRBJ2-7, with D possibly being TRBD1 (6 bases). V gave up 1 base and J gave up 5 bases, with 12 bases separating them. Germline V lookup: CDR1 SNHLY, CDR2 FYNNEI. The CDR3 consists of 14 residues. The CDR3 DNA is TGTGCCAGCAGTGAAGATCTCAGGGGCCACGAGCAGTACTTC. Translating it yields CASSEDLRGHEQYF.

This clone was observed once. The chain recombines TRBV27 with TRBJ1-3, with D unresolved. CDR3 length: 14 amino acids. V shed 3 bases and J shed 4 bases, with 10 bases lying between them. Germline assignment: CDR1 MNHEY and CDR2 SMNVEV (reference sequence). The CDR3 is CASSFLGTGNTIYF. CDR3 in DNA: TGTGCCAGCAGTTTTTTAGGCACCGGAAACACCATATATTTT.

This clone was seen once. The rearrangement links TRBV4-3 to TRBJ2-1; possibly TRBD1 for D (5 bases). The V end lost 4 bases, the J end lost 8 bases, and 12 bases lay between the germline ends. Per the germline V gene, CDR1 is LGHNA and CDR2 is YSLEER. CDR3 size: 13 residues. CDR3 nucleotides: TGCGCCAGCAGCCTCCGGCAAGGGGATGAGCAGTTCTTC. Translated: CASSLRQGDEQFF.

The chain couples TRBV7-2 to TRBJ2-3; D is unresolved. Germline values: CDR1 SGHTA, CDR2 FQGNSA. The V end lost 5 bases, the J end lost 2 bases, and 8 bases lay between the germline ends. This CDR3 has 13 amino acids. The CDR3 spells CASSVPNTDTQYF. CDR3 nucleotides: TGTGCCAGCAGCGTCCCAAACACAGATACGCAGTATTTT. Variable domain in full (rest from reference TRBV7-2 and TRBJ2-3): GAGVSQSPSNKVTEKGKDVELRCDPISGHTALYWYRQSLGQGLEFLIYFQGNSAPDKSGLPSDRFSAERTGGSVSTLTIQRTQQEDSAVYLCASSVPNTDTQYFGPGTRLTVL.